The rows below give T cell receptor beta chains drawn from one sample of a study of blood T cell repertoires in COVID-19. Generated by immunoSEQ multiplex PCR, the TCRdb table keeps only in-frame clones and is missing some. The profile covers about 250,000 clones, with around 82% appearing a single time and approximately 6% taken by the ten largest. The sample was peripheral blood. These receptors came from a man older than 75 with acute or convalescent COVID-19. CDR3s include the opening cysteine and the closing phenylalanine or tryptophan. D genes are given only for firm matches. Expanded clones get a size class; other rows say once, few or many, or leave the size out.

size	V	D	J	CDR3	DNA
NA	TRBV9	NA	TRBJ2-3	CASSVVPTSSTDTQYF	TGTGCCAGCAGCGTAGTACCTACCTCTAGCACAGATACGCAGTATTTT
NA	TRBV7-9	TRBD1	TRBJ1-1	CASSRQGAITEAFF	TGTGCCAGCAGCAGACAGGGGGCGATTACTGAAGCTTTCTTT
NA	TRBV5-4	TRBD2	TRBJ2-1	CASSAGGLASYNEQFF	TGTGCCAGCAGCGCCGGGGGACTAGCATCCTACAATGAGCAGTTCTTC
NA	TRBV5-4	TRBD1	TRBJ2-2	CASSTRQGRGELFF	TGTGCCAGCAGCACCAGACAGGGCAGAGGGGAGCTGTTTTTT
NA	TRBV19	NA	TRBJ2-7	CASSIQYPYEQYF	TGTGCCAGTAGTATCCAGTACCCCTACGAGCAGTACTTC
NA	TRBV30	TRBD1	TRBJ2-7	CAWRETGQTYEQYF	TGTGCCTGGAGGGAGACAGGGCAGACCTACGAGCAGTACTTC
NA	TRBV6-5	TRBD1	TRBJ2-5	CASSYSPGGWETQYF	TGTGCCAGCAGTTACTCACCAGGGGGCTGGGAGACCCAGTACTTC
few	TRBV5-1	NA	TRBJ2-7	CASSLGGRQVNYEQYF	TGCGCCAGCAGCTTGGGAGGGCGGCAGGTGAACTACGAGCAGTACTTC
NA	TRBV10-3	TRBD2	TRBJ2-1	CAIRGLVGNEQFF	TGTGCCATCAGGGGACTAGTCGGCAATGAGCAGTTCTTC
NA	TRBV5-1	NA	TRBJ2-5	CASSLRREETQYF	TGCGCCAGCAGCTTGAGGAGGGAAGAGACCCAGTACTTC
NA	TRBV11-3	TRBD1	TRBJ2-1	CASSETGRNSYNEQFF	TGTGCCAGCAGCGAGACAGGGCGTAATTCCTACAATGAGCAGTTCTTC
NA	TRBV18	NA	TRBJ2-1	CASSPPNRYNEQFF	TGTGCCAGCTCACCACCGAACAGATACAATGAGCAGTTCTTC
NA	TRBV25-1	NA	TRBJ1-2	CASRWGDYGYTF	TGTGCCAGCAGGTGGGGGGACTATGGCTACACCTTC
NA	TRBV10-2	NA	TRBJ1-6	CASSEQGQSPLHF	TGCGCCAGCAGTGAGCAGGGTCAGTCACCCCTCCACTTT
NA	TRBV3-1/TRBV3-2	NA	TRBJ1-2	CASSQEGNYGYTF	TGTGCCAGCAGCCAAGAGGGCAACTATGGCTACACCTTC
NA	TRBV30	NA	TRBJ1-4	CAWTGATNEKLFF	TGTGCCTGGACGGGGGCAACTAATGAAAAACTGTTTTTT
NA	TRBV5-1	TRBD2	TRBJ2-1	CASSLSGGAYNEQFF	TGCGCCAGCAGCTTGAGCGGGGGGGCCTACAATGAGCAGTTCTTC
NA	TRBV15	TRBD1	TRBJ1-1	CATSSGQGIEAFF	TGTGCCACCAGCAGCGGACAGGGAATTGAAGCTTTCTTT
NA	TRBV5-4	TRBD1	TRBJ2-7	CASRMTGDEQYF	TGTGCCAGCAGGATGACAGGGGACGAGCAGTACTTC
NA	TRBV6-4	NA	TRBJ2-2	CASSEGPRGGGGELFF	TGTGCCAGCAGTGAGGGGCCACGGGGAGGCGGTGGGGAGCTGTTTTTT
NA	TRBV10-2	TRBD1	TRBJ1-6	CASTGQGGLSPLHF	TGCGCCAGCACCGGACAGGGCGGACTTTCACCCCTCCACTTT
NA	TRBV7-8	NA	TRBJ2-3	CASSLGGDTDTQYF	TGTGCCAGCAGCTTAGGCGGGGACACAGATACGCAGTATTTT
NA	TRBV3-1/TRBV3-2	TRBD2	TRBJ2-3	CASSATSGRTDTQYF	TGTGCCAGCAGCGCGACTAGCGGACGCACAGATACGCAGTATTTT
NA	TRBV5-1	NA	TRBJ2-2	CASRGQAGNTGELFF	TGCGCCAGCAGGGGGCAGGCAGGGAACACCGGGGAGCTGTTTTTT
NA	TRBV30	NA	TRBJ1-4	CAWSVLGTPGEKLFF	TGTGCCTGGAGTGTACTAGGGACTCCGGGCGAAAAACTGTTTTTT
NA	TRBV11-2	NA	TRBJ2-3	CASSLDRGDTQYF	TGTGCCAGCAGCTTAGATCGCGGAGATACGCAGTATTTT
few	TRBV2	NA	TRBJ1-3	CASSVTGPGNTIYF	TGTGCCAGCAGTGTCACAGGGCCTGGAAACACCATATATTTT
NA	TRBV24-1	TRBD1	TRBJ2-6	CATSEAGQGDSGANVLTF	TGTGCCACCAGTGAGGCCGGACAGGGAGACTCTGGGGCCAACGTCCTGACTTTC
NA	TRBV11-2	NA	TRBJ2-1	CASSLLRVNEQFF	TGTGCCAGCAGCTTATTGAGGGTTAATGAGCAGTTCTTC
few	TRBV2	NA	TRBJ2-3	CASSDGGTYTDTQYF	TGTGCCAGCAGTGATGGTGGGACTTACACAGATACGCAGTATTTT
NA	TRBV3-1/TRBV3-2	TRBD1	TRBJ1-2	CASSRGQLANYGYTF	TGTGCCAGCAGCCGGGGACAGTTGGCTAACTATGGCTACACCTTC
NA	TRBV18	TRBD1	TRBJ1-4	CASSAGGTGVEKLFF	TGTGCCAGCTCAGCCGGAGGGACAGGGGTCGAAAAACTGTTTTTT
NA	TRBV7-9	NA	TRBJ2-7	CASSLWTTASYEQYF	TGTGCCAGCAGCTTATGGACAACAGCTTCCTACGAGCAGTACTTC
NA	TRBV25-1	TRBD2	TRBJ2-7	CASSLAGVREQYF	TGTGCCAGCAGCCTTGCGGGGGTTCGCGAGCAGTACTTC
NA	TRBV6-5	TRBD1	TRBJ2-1	CASSSDRGPHNEQFF	TGTGCCAGCAGTTCCGACAGGGGGCCCCACAATGAGCAGTTCTTC
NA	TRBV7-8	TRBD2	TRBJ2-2	CASSLVPSGGAGELFF	TGTGCCAGCAGCTTAGTCCCGAGCGGGGGGGCCGGGGAGCTGTTTTTT